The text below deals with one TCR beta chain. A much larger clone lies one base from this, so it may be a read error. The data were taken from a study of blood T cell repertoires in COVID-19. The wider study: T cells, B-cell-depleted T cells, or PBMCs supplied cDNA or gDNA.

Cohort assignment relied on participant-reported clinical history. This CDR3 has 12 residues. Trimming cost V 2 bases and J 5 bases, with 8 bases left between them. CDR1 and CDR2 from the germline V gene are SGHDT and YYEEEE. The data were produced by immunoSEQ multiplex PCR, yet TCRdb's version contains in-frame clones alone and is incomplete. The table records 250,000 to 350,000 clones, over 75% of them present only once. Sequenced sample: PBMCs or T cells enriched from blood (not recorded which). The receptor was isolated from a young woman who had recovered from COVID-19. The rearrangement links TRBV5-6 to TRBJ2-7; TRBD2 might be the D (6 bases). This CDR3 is CASSFTGDEQYF. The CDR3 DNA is TGTGCCAGCAGCTTCACGGGGGACGAGCAGTACTTC.